This T cell receptor (beta chain) is drawn from a study of shared clonotypes between healthy human individuals. The assay was immunoSEQ multiplex PCR, and TCRdb's table has in-frame clones only and misses some. The repertoire holds about 490,000 clones, with 79% as singletons. Regarding this clone: What it binds is unknown.

The length of the CDR3 is 14 residues. Trimming removed 3 bases from V and 4 bases from J; junction bases left unmatched: 6. Germline CDR1 is SGDLS and CDR2 is YYNGEE. The study, taken as a whole, reports: Only blood underwent sampling, and tissue repertoires likely differ.

The sequence was collected from a woman in her 40s in good health. Some clones in this sample may be carry-over from other donors' samples. The rearrangement links TRBV9 to TRBJ2-5; 7 bases are shared with TRBD1. Sequenced sample: PBMCs. CDR3 region: CASSASGQRETQYF. CDR3 nucleotide sequence: TGTGCCAGCAGCGCCTCGGGACAGCGAGAGACCCAGTACTTC. The full variable domain, in which reference TRBV9 and TRBJ2-5 provide the parts outside the CDR3, is DSGVTQTPKHLITATGQRVTLRCSPRSGDLSVYWYQQSLDQGLQFLIQYYNGEERAKGNILERFSAQQFPDLHSELNLSSLELGDSALYFCASSASGQRETQYFGPGTRLLVL.